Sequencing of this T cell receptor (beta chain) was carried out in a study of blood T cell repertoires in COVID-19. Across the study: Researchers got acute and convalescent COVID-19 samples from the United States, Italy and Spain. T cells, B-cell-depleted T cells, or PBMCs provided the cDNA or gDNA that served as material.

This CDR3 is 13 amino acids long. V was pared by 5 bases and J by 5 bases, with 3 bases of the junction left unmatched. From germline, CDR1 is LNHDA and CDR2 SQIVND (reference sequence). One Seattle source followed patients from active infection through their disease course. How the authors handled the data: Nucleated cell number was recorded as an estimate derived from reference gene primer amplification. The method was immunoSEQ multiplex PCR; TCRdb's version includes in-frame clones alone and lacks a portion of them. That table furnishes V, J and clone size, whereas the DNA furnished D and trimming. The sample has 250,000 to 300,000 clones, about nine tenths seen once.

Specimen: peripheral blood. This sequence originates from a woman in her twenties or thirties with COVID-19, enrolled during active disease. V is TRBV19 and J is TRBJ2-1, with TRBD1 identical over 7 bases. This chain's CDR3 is CASSDDRDNEQFF. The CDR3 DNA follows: TGTGCCAGTAGTGACGACAGGGACAATGAGCAGTTCTTC. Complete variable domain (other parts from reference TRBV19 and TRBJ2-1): DGGITQSPKYLFRKEGQNVTLSCEQNLNHDAMYWYRQDPGQGLRLIYYSQIVNDFQKGDIAEGYSVSREKKESFPLTVTSAQKNPTAFYLCASSDDRDNEQFFGPGTRLTVL.